This T cell receptor beta chain was profiled in a study of blood T cells in healthy people across ages. Alongside a J-beta primer mix, a sample-barcoded 5' primer served in a second PCR lasting about 7 to 11 cycles. From the 5' RACE reads, TCRdb called clonotypes with MiXCR, one entry per CDR3 protein. The profile shows about 1.5 million distinct CDR3 sequences, about 42% of them singletons. This CDR3 is 18 amino acids long. Germline trimming cut 0 bases from V and 1 base from J; bases unmatched to any gene: 2. Germline values: CDR1 LGHDT, CDR2 YNNKEL (reference sequence). The rearrangement uses TRBV3-1 and TRBJ2-3; TRBD2 matches 15 bases. The TCR comes from a woman in her late teens or twenties in good health. The sequenced material came from blood. The CDR3 loop reads CASSQERTSGRGTDTQYF. CDR3 DNA: TGTGCCAGCAGCCAAGAAAGGACTAGCGGGAGGGGCACAGATACGCAGTATTTT.